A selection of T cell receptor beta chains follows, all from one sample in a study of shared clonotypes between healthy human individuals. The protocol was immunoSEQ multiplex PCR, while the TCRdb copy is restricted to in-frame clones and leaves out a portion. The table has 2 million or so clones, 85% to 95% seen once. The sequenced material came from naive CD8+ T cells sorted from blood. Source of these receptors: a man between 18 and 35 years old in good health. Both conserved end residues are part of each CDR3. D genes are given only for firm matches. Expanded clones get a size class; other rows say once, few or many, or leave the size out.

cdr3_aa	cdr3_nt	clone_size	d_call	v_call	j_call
CASRAGTVNEKLFF	TGTGCCAGCAGGGCCGGGACAGTGAATGAAAAACTGTTTTTT	NA	TRBD1	TRBV6-5	TRBJ1-4
CASSLVKGGYEQYF	TGTGCCAGCAGTTTAGTCAAGGGGGGGTACGAGCAGTACTTC	NA	NA	TRBV27	TRBJ2-7
CASSWAGGLGETQYF	TGTGCCAGCAGTTGGGCTGGGGGTTTAGGAGAGACCCAGTACTTC	NA	NA	TRBV6-5	TRBJ2-5
CASSLRGQESNYGYTF	TGTGCCAGCAGCTTACGCGGACAGGAGTCTAACTATGGCTACACCTTC	NA	TRBD1	TRBV13	TRBJ1-2
CASSYRGIDTQYF	TGTGCCAGCAGTTACAGAGGGATAGATACGCAGTATTTT	once	NA	TRBV6-5	TRBJ2-3
CASTTTGAGDQPQHF	TGTGCCAGCACCACCACAGGGGCCGGCGATCAGCCCCAGCATTTT	NA	TRBD1	TRBV28	TRBJ1-5
CASSQGIGQMNTEAFF	TGCGCCAGCAGCCAAGGGATTGGACAGATGAACACTGAAGCTTTCTTT	once	NA	TRBV4-3	TRBJ1-1
CASSPRLAGGSGELFF	TGCGCCAGCAGCCCTAGGCTAGCGGGGGGATCCGGGGAGCTGTTTTTT	NA	TRBD2	TRBV5-1	TRBJ2-2
CASSSADSGTSGIYEQYF	TGCGCCAGCAGTTCAGCGGATTCCGGGACTAGCGGGATCTACGAGCAGTACTTC	NA	TRBD2	TRBV5-1	TRBJ2-7
CASSFLLAGGQETQYF	TGTGCCAGCAGTTTTCTCCTAGCGGGGGGACAAGAGACCCAGTACTTC	NA	TRBD2	TRBV28	TRBJ2-5
CASSESPGQEAAEQYF	TGTGCCAGCAGTGAATCGCCCGGACAGGAGGCGGCCGAGCAGTACTTC	NA	TRBD1	TRBV2	TRBJ2-7
CATEASTGFEGYTF	TGTGCCACCGAAGCCTCTACAGGGTTCGAGGGCTACACCTTC	NA	NA	TRBV6-1	TRBJ1-2
CASSLAVGGYTDTQYF	TGTGCCAGCAGCTTAGCGGTCGGGGGATACACAGATACGCAGTATTTT	NA	NA	TRBV7-8	TRBJ2-3
CASSYSPIYYGYTF	TGTGCCAGCAGTTACTCGCCGATTTATTATGGCTACACCTTC	NA	NA	TRBV6-5	TRBJ1-2
CASSYSRDTEAFF	TGTGCCAGCAGTTACTCTCGGGACACTGAAGCTTTCTTT	NA	NA	TRBV6-5	TRBJ1-1
CASSMTGNTNEKLFF	TGTGCCAGCAGTATGACAGGGAACACTAATGAAAAACTGTTTTTT	NA	TRBD1	TRBV6-5	TRBJ1-4
CASSGVRDIHNEQFF	TGTGCCAGCAGCGGGGTTCGGGACATTCACAATGAGCAGTTCTTC	NA	NA	TRBV5-6	TRBJ2-1
CASSLGHPSYNEQFF	TGTGCCAGCAGTTTAGGACACCCATCCTACAATGAGCAGTTCTTC	NA	NA	TRBV28	TRBJ2-1
CASNNFGGQEKLFF	TGTGCCAGCAACAATTTTGGGGGGCAGGAAAAACTGTTTTTT	NA	NA	TRBV27	TRBJ1-4
CASSATVGLKSAGELFF	TGTGCCAGCAGCGCAACTGTAGGGCTTAAATCCGCCGGGGAGCTGTTTTTT	NA	NA	TRBV11-2	TRBJ2-2
CASSPPGQTEAFF	TGTGCCAGCAGTCCTCCCGGTCAGACTGAAGCTTTCTTT	NA	NA	TRBV28	TRBJ1-1
CASSQAGETQYF	TGCGCCAGCAGCCAAGCGGGTGAGACCCAGTACTTC	NA	NA	TRBV4-1	TRBJ2-5
CASSLLRTGLDNIQYF	TGTGCCAGCAGTTTACTTCGGACAGGGTTGGATAACATTCAGTACTTC	NA	TRBD1	TRBV28	TRBJ2-4
CASSAGDISYEQYF	TGTGCCAGCAGCGCGGGGGACATTTCCTACGAGCAGTACTTC	NA	NA	TRBV9	TRBJ2-7
CASSVGTAHTDTQYF	TGTGCCAGCAGCGTCGGGACCGCACACACGGATACGCAGTATTTT	NA	NA	TRBV9	TRBJ2-3
CSVEDATEAFF	TGCAGCGTTGAGGACGCGACTGAAGCTTTCTTT	NA	NA	TRBV29-1	TRBJ1-1
CASSGGFGTAYGYTF	TGTGCCAGCAGCGGGGGCTTTGGGACAGCCTATGGCTACACCTTC	NA	TRBD1	TRBV7-9	TRBJ1-2
CASGTRTGGRETQYF	TGTGCTAGTGGTACGAGGACAGGGGGCAGGGAGACCCAGTACTTC	NA	TRBD1	TRBV12-5	TRBJ2-5
CASSLGPQGNEQFF	TGTGCCAGCAGTTTAGGCCCCCAGGGCAATGAGCAGTTCTTC	NA	NA	TRBV27	TRBJ2-1
CASSWIPGTVNTEAFF	TGTGCCAGCAGCTGGATCCCCGGGACAGTGAACACTGAAGCTTTCTTT	once	TRBD1	TRBV7-2	TRBJ1-1
CASSFNEQFF	TGTGCCAGCAGCTTCAATGAGCAGTTCTTC	NA	NA	TRBV28	TRBJ2-1
CASSPRQANYGYTF	TGTGCCAGCAGCCCGAGACAGGCGAACTATGGCTACACCTTC	NA	NA	TRBV13	TRBJ1-2